Below are 26 T cell receptor beta chains sequenced from a single sample in a study of T cell responses to AZD1222 COVID-19 vaccine. This table comes from immunoSEQ multiplex PCR, and its TCRdb copy is limited to in-frame clones, with some not included. The sample consists of around 130,000 clones, about 89% of them appearing once. The sequenced sample was peripheral blood, obtained on day 0 of AZD1222 vaccination. These receptors were collected from an adult in good health.

The genes are TRBV10-2 and TRBJ2-4, with TRBD2 matching 8 bases. Germline CDR1 WSHSY, CDR2 SAAADI. J lost 9 bases, V lost 6 bases, and 7 bases had no gene match. The CDR3 has 13 amino acids. The CDR3 DNA is TGCGCCAGCAGCCCAACGGGGGGGAGCATTCAGTACTTC. This translates into CASSPTGGSIQYF.

J is TRBJ1-3 and V is TRBV6-5, with D hard to call. CDR1 is MNHEY, CDR2 SVGAGI, per germline. This CDR3 is built from 15 residues. V shed 6 bases and J shed 0 bases, with 12 bases lying between them. CDR3 in amino acids: CASRVSQVSGNTIYF. Here the CDR3 DNA reads TGTGCCAGCAGAGTCAGCCAAGTCTCTGGAAACACCATATATTTT.

This clone occurred once. V usage is TRBV2 and J usage is TRBJ1-4; D is undetermined. CDR3 length: 13 residues. V lost 5 bases to trimming and J lost 5 bases, with 9 bases between them. Germline V lookup: CDR1 SNHLY, CDR2 FYNNEI. Written as DNA, the CDR3 is TGTGCCAGCAGTAAGACTGGGAATGAAAAACTGTTTTTT. The encoded protein is CASSKTGNEKLFF.

The table lists this clone with many counts. The chain's CDR3 is CASSLGWSGELFF. The DNA for the CDR3 is TGTGCCAGCTCCCTGGGGTGGTCCGGGGAGCTGTTTTTT. The chain is built from TRBV11-3 and TRBJ2-2; no definite D call. V was trimmed by 8 bases and J by 6 bases, leaving 13 bases between them. CDR3 length equals 13 residues. CDR1 and CDR2 from the germline V gene are SGHNT and YENEEA.

This clone was seen a handful of times. The V gene is TRBV19, the J gene TRBJ1-2; 8 nucleotides match TRBD1. The germline V gene encodes CDR1 LNHDA and CDR2 SQIVND (reference sequence). The V and J ends lost 7 bases and 8 bases, in that order; junction bases with no gene match: 15. The CDR3 spans 15 residues. The CDR3 spells CASTRSPGQGGGYTF. CDR3 DNA: TGTGCCAGTACCCGGAGTCCTGGACAGGGAGGCGGCTACACCTTC. Full variable domain (missing parts from reference TRBV19 and TRBJ1-2): DGGITQSPKYLFRKEGQNVTLSCEQNLNHDAMYWYRQDPGQGLRLIYYSQIVNDFQKGDIAEGYSVSREKKESFPLTVTSAQKNPTAFYLCASTRSPGQGGGYTFGSGTRLTVV.

The V and J genes are TRBV9 and TRBJ1-2, with 9 bases that match TRBD1. The V segment lost 2 bases and the J segment 3 bases; nucleotides outside the gene matches: 5. This CDR3 has 15 residues. Germline V gene sequence: CDR1 SGDLS, CDR2 YYNGEE. The CDR3 region has the DNA TGTGCCAGCAGCGTCGAACGGACAGGGGACTATGGCTACACCTTC. Translated, it gives CASSVERTGDYGYTF.

V gene TRBV12-5 combines with J gene TRBJ1-2; D unresolved. The CDR3 runs to 12 residues. The V end lost 1 base, the J end lost 8 bases, and 8 bases lay between the germline ends. Germline CDR1 and CDR2: LGHNT and FRNRAP. CDR3: CASGLGVWGYTF. CDR3 DNA sequence: TGTGCTAGTGGTTTGGGGGTTTGGGGCTACACCTTC.

V and J are TRBV21-1 and TRBJ1-1. TRBV21-1 is a recognized pseudogene. The CDR3 totals 11 residues. CDR3: CASSPNTEAFF. The CDR3 DNA follows: TGTGCCAGCAGCCCGAACACTGAAGCTTTCTTT.

This chain connects TRBV15 to TRBJ1-1; no reliable D call. Germline CDR1 reads LNHNV; CDR2 reads YYDKDF (reference sequence). The CDR3 contains 14 residues. V lost 0 bases to trimming and J lost 8 bases, with 13 bases between them. Here the CDR3 reads CATSRDLTQTEAFF. The CDR3 DNA is TGTGCCACCAGCAGAGACCTGACGCAGACGGAAGCTTTCTTT.

DNA of the CDR3: TGTGCCAGTAGTATTAAGACAGGAAGCAACACCATATATTTT. This encodes CASSIKTGSNTIYF. The chain employs TRBV19 and TRBJ1-3; possibly TRBD1 for D (6 bases). V was pared by 3 bases and J by 7 bases, with 13 bases between. CDR3 length: 14 residues. CDR1 and CDR2 from the germline V gene are LNHDA and SQIVND (reference sequence).

The chain recombines TRBV5-8 with TRBJ1-2; 7 nucleotides align to TRBD1. With V trimmed by 5 bases and J by 5 bases, 9 bases remained unmatched. Per the germline V gene, CDR1 is SGHTS and CDR2 is YDEGEE. This CDR3 comprises 14 residues. The DNA of the CDR3 is TGTGCCAGCAGTACCGGGACAGTCCTTTATGGCTACACCTTC. Translated: CASSTGTVLYGYTF.

This clone is a singleton in its sample. The V call is TRBV24-1, the J call TRBJ1-1, with D unresolved. This CDR3 contains 12 residues. Between the trimmed V and J ends, which lost 2 bases and 5 bases, there was a span of 5 bases. Germline CDR1 is KGHDR and CDR2 is SFDVKD. CDR3 protein: CATSDSGTEAFF. CDR3 coding DNA: TGTGCCACCAGTGATTCGGGGACTGAAGCTTTCTTT.

The chain couples TRBV10-3 to TRBJ2-7; 9 positions agree with TRBD2. The CDR3 consists of 15 residues. V lost 3 bases and J lost 1; bases outside the gene matches: 4. Germline V gives CDR1 ENHRY, CDR2 SYGVKD. Written as DNA, the CDR3 is TGTGCCATCAGTGACGGCCTAGCGGGGTCCTACGAGCAGTACTTC. It encodes CAISDGLAGSYEQYF.

This chain joins TRBV30 and TRBJ1-2; D is uncertain. The V end lost 8 bases, the J end lost 3 bases, and 16 bases lay between the germline ends. The CDR3 is made up of 13 amino acids. Germline V CDR1 and CDR2: GTSNPN, SVGIG (reference sequence). The CDR3 nucleotides are TGTGCCAGCGGACGGTACATGGACTATGGCTACACCTTC. Residues: CASGRYMDYGYTF.

The rearrangement uses TRBV11-1 and TRBJ1-3; D ambiguous. The CDR3 is 14 amino acids. CDR1 and CDR2 from the germline V gene are SGHAT and FQDESV (reference sequence). V was trimmed by 3 bases and J by 1 base, leaving 7 bases between them. The CDR3 DNA follows: TGTGCCAGCAGCTTTCGATGGTCTGGAAACACCATATATTTT. It encodes CASSFRWSGNTIYF.

This clone was seen just once. The chain recombines TRBV4-1 with TRBJ1-1, with TRBD1 identical over 8 bases. The CDR3 loop spans 15 amino acids. V lost 3 bases to trimming and J lost 8 bases; unmatched junction nucleotides: 11. CDR1 and CDR2 (germline): MGHRA, YSYEKL. The CDR3 spells CASSQPDRGRNEAFF. CDR3 bases: TGCGCCAGCAGCCAGCCCGACAGGGGCCGGAACGAAGCTTTCTTT.

This clone came up once. CDR3 residues: CASSPILLRVNTGELFF. The CDR3 DNA sequence: TGTGCCAGCAGCCCGATTCTTCTCAGGGTGAACACCGGGGAGCTGTTTTTT. This chain joins TRBV2 and TRBJ2-2, with a weak D call TRBD1 (5 bases). Germline V gene lookup returns CDR1 SNHLY and CDR2 FYNNEI. The V and J ends lost 6 bases and 1 base respectively, with 18 bases between them. The CDR3 is made up of 17 amino acids.

As concerns this clone: A junction boundary mismatches the germline segment, possibly from a read error. This sequence joins TRBV24-1 and TRBJ1-6; 7 bases line up with TRBD1. Germline assignment: CDR1 KGHDR and CDR2 SFDVKD. CDR3 size: 15 residues. The CDR3 DNA sequence: TGTGCCACCACTGATGGACAGGATTATAATTCACCCCTCCACTTT. This gives the protein CATTDGQDYNSPLHF.

The J gene is TRBJ1-6, the V gene TRBV6-5, with D possibly matching TRBD1 (6 bases). The CDR3 is made up of 16 amino acids. V lost 4 bases and J 2 bases, leaving 12 bases between the germline ends. The germline V gene encodes CDR1 MNHEY and CDR2 SVGAGI. DNA of the CDR3: TGTGCCAGCAGTTCAACCGGACAGACCTATAATTCACCCCTCCACTTT. It codes for CASSSTGQTYNSPLHF.

Note on this clone: Different DNA sequences within this sample yield the same CDR3. The chain joins TRBV30 to TRBJ1-2; D gene ambiguous. In germline, CDR1 is GTSNPN, CDR2 SVGIG (reference sequence). This CDR3 contains 13 residues. V lost 0 bases and J 7 bases, leaving 12 bases between the germline ends. CDR3: CAWSVLGVGGYTF. The CDR3 nucleotides are TGTGCCTGGAGTGTATTAGGTGTCGGTGGCTACACCTTC.

Here the CDR3 reads CASRQTGANYGYTF. DNA for the CDR3: TGTGCCAGCAGACAGACAGGGGCCAACTATGGCTACACCTTC. The chain links TRBV27 to TRBJ1-2; 8 bases match TRBD1. The germline gives CDR1 MNHEY, CDR2 SMNVEV (reference sequence). J was trimmed by 2 bases and V by 6 bases; bases with no gene match: 5. This CDR3 has 14 amino acids.

The chain is built from TRBV9 and TRBJ1-4; D may be TRBD1 (5 bases). Trimming cost V 4 bases and J 5 bases, with 9 bases left between them. The length of the CDR3 is 13 residues. The germline V gene encodes CDR1 SGDLS and CDR2 YYNGEE. The CDR3 bases are TGTGCCAGCAGCACGGGACGAAATGAAAAACTGTTTTTT. Translated, it gives CASSTGRNEKLFF.

V usage is TRBV7-9 and J usage is TRBJ2-1; a possible D gene is TRBD1 (5 bases). Germline V CDR1 and CDR2: SEHNR, FQNEAQ (reference sequence). Deletions cut 2 bases from V and 8 bases from J, with 16 bases between. There are 15 residues in the CDR3. CDR3 in DNA: TGTGCCAGCAGCTTAACGTCAGGGTGGATCGATGAGCAGTTCTTC. Translation: CASSLTSGWIDEQFF.

This chain uses TRBV6-5 with TRBJ1-1; D call uncertain. The CDR3 length is 14 residues. V lost 7 bases and J 3 bases, leaving 15 bases between the germline ends. The germline V gene has CDR1 MNHEY and CDR2 SVGAGI. The CDR3 loop reads CASNRAQADTEAFF. CDR3 coding DNA: TGTGCCAGCAATCGGGCGCAAGCCGACACTGAAGCTTTCTTT.

The chain has TRBV5-1 and TRBJ2-1; D not certain. V was cut by 2 bases and J by 6 bases, with 15 bases left in between. The CDR3 is 15 residues long. Per the germline V gene, CDR1 is SGHRS and CDR2 is YFSETQ. As DNA, the CDR3 is TGCGCCAGCAGCTTAGACACGGGTGGCATCAATGAGCAGTTCTTC. Its protein is CASSLDTGGINEQFF.

The chain links TRBV24-1 to TRBJ2-7; 8 positions agree with TRBD1. Germline trimming cut 5 bases from V and 4 bases from J; bases unmatched to any gene: 6. In germline, CDR1 is KGHDR, CDR2 SFDVKD. The CDR3 covers 14 residues. The CDR3 DNA reads TGTGCCACCAGTGCCGGTGACAGGGGATACGAGCAGTACTTC. Protein: CATSAGDRGYEQYF.